This paragraph reports one T cell receptor beta chain. What antigen it recognizes has not been identified. Per-base quality was not reported, and no clone a single base away is much larger than it. Looking up the germline V gene (reference sequence) yields CDR1 LNHNV and CDR2 YYDKDF. Counted from cysteine to phenylalanine, this CDR3 has 15 amino acids. Only the CDR3 portion is preserved as DNA: 45 bases, with reading frame beginning at the first base. Ends trimmed: V by 1 base, J by 5 bases; bases unmatched to a gene: 6. The data belong to a study of cytomegalovirus exposure and HLA in healthy donors (dated by TCRdb to about 2017). In the study overall: According to an earlier analysis of around 600 of the donors, about 170 million T cells yielded 117 million unique TCR beta sequences and approximately 300 Gb of sequence data. Approximately 300 gigabases of sequencing data and approximately 85 million unique TCR sequences were included in an early release covering over 600 HLA-typed donors. Among the 398 genotyped donors, around 81% belonged to the genetic ancestry cluster associated with self-reported Caucasian donors. The aim of the study was to test whether cataloging public T cell receptors could identify signatures of past pathogen exposure. The T cell repertoires of 550 to 850 subjects were profiled by immunosequencing and related to cytomegalovirus serostatus. In addition to the first cohort of several hundred subjects, a separate validation cohort of about 120 different subjects was used. High-throughput TCR immunosequencing, statistical association of individual TCRs with disease status, and machine learning were combined to predict cytomegalovirus infection status. A later analysis re-analyzed previously published TCR beta repertoires from 666 donors and added high-resolution HLA genotyping to study TCR occurrence patterns. The later analysis used no new phenotypic data to find candidate immune exposures, relying instead on TCR beta sequences and their occurrence across donors. An earlier analysis of 500 to 650 of the donors applied high-throughput TCR beta sequencing to assess whether each TCR beta V gene segment acted as functional or pseudogenic. Donor age, sex, ethnicity and CMV serostatus were compiled alongside the repertoire data. In a later genetic analysis, genome-wide SNP genotypes for about 55% of the roughly 700 donors were used, and that subset was treated as a discovery cohort. Every discovery cohort repertoire had been produced on one sequencing platform. HLA typing included class I and class II loci at four-digit resolution. Typing coverage differed by locus: A, B, C, DRB1 and DQB1 were typed in roughly 629-630 donors, DQA1 in 522, DPA1 in 600 to 610, and DPB1 in around 490. Because of strong linkage in the cohort, roughly 5 DR-DQ haplotypes were treated as single units for association and clustering. Across approximately 400 genotyped donors of the cohort, an average of approximately 200,000 unique TCR beta nucleotide sequences per donor were sequenced, and approximately 17% of those sequences were non-productive. Overall results and qualifications from the work: An earlier analysis of roughly 570 of the donors showed that most TCR beta V segments appeared in productive rearrangements either about 87% or about 30% of the time, which broadly matched IMGT annotations. Only TCR beta chains were sequenced in this cohort, and the absence of alpha or paired-chain data limited detectable features. It was suggested by the authors that the approach could potentially be generalized to other disease states and immunological phenotypes. The only immune exposure information available for the cohort was CMV serostatus. Correlated functional status among segregating V segments might reflect linkage disequilibrium, but an unknown experimental factor could not be ruled out. Presence/absence analyses assumed roughly uniform sequencing depth across donors, an assumption that may not hold. Strong co-occurrence of HLA alleles, especially DR and DQ, made assigning TCR associations to individual alleles difficult. A few of the identified cytomegalovirus-associated TCR beta chains were confirmed in vitro to be specific for cytomegalovirus antigens. In a later analysis, some 17,000 TCR beta sequences were associated with specific HLA alleles at a false discovery rate of 0.05. In a later analysis, HLA-associated TCR beta chains showed more clonal expansion and lower generation probabilities than non-associated chains that were equally common. Because counts were too low, roughly 16 rarely observed V segments, including chromosome 9 orphons, were left out of the earlier analysis of 500 to 650 of the donors. In a later analysis, TCR association rates were found to vary across HLA loci, with the most associated TCRs seen for DRB1 alleles and the fewest for HLA-C alleles. Most TCR sequences were observed very rarely across donors, whereas some public TCRs were present in many individuals. A group of highly shared sequence variants was considered likely to be a technical artifact of the sequencing pipeline. An association between a missense DCLRE1C variant and V-gene and J-gene trimming of TCR beta chains was found in a later genetic analysis and replicated in an independent cohort. In a later analysis, several top co-occurrence clusters were reported to appear linked to parvovirus B19, influenza, CMV and Epstein-Barr virus. The classifier was reported to diagnose cytomegalovirus status with high specificity and sensitivity in both the original and validation cohorts. The 87-base-pair reads could not distinguish some IMGT-functional V segments, including TRBV6-2 and TRBV6-3, so those segments were excluded. A further reported finding was that TCR beta sequences accurately predicted the HLA-A and HLA-B alleles for most subjects in the first cohort. Because HLA typing was unavailable for some donors at each locus, only the typed subset was used in association tests. Compared with the approximately 720-donor mean, donors in an Asian-associated ancestry cluster had fewer N-insertions in productive TCRs, according to a later genetic analysis. According to a later analysis, most CMV-associated TCR beta chains appeared to be HLA-restricted, and the HLA associations seemed to be driven largely by CMV exposure. The study listed 150 to 200 TCR beta chains as associated with cytomegalovirus.

The cohort comprised around 700 healthy bone marrow donors. At the time of sampling, all cohort members were nominally healthy, though unrecorded immune exposures were likely present. The donor tested CMV seropositive, placing the donor among the 290 or so seropositive members of the cohort. Every donor gave a peripheral blood sample, and the peripheral blood mononuclear cells from that sample were used for TCR beta sequencing. The Qiagen DNeasy Blood Extraction Kit was used to extract genomic DNA from the blood cell samples. Receptors were amplified or captured by the immunoSEQ multiplex PCR assay. The multiplex PCR relied on a mix of 60 forward primers for TCR Vbeta segments and 13 reverse primers for TCR Jbeta segments. The CDR3 region of rearranged TCR beta genes was amplified from genomic DNA by a multiplex PCR assay. Amplified TCR beta libraries were sequenced as 87-base-pair reads on the Illumina HiSeq System. The published analysis was carried out like this. A later analysis counted some 74 million unique TCR beta chains across the 666 repertoires, and 10 million to 12 million of these chains were shared by at least two donors. A nearest-neighbor algorithm error-corrected the raw reads and collapsed the reads into unique sequences, merging closely related sequences to remove PCR and sequencing errors. To assign V, D and J gene segments, CDR3 sequences were aligned to IMGT reference sequences. For a sequence to be retained, at least a six-nucleotide match to both a V gene segment and a J gene segment was required. A rearrangement counted as productive if the CDR3 had no stop codons and remained in frame with V and J, and every other rearrangement counted as non-productive. CDR3 was defined according to IMGT convention as the region running from the second conserved V-encoded cysteine to the conserved J-encoded phenylalanine. The earlier analysis of 500 to 650 of the donors excluded any sequence lacking an unambiguous match to a single V gene segment. An earlier analysis of approximately 590 of the donors called V segments functional above 56.7% productive rearrangements and segregating when the between-donor standard deviation exceeded 5%. A statistical classification framework was built to diagnose cytomegalovirus status from the catalog of TCR beta chain sequences. A later analysis assigned V and J genes by comparing TCR nucleotide sequences with IMGT/GENE-DB human TR gene sequences. Using the TCRdist pipeline, a later analysis assigned CDR3 sequences along with most-parsimonious VDJ recombination scenarios. In a later analysis, every TCR beta chain was defined by the combination of its CDR3 amino acid sequence and its V-gene family, and reads without a unique V-gene family were dropped. To address suspected cross-contamination and a sequencing artifact, a later analysis removed 450 to 700 highly shared, low-generation-probability nucleotide sequences. In a later analysis, a clonal expansion index was calculated for each public chain from normalized within-repertoire ranks of inferred template counts. In a later analysis, generation probabilities were computed with a VDJ recombination model fitted to out-of-frame rearrangements, and the resulting probabilities were checked against IGoR. In a later analysis, TCR-TCR, TCR-HLA and TCR-CMV co-occurrence was scored with hypergeometric tests, and a repertoire-size bias correction was applied to TCR pairs. False discovery rates were estimated in a later analysis by permuting HLA or CMV assignments 20 times. In a later analysis, co-occurring TCRs were grouped using DBSCAN, with TCRdist sequence similarity added in when clustering inside HLA-allele-positive subsets. Repertoires with fewer than 30,000 or more than 120,000 public chains, plus five repertoires with anomalous nucleotide sharing, were excluded from co-occurrence clustering. Held by TCRdb, this immuneACCESS table contains in-frame sequences only and omits some clones. Under half of the omission traces to an unresolved V gene where checked; the cause of the rest is unknown. That table is the source of V, J and clone size, and D and trimming were worked out from the DNA. This sample gives 200,000 or so clones in total; roughly 76% of them show up just once. The ten biggest clones cover 6.3% of the sample.

The rearrangement combines TRBV15 with TRBJ2-5; TRBD1 matches 8 bases in the middle. This clonotype was obtained from a man aged 40-55 years in good health and CMV-seropositive. The sample consisted of PBMCs. The CDR3 corresponds to CATSRAGRGRETQYF. The DNA sequence is given as TGTGCCACCAGCAGAGCGGGCAGGGGGCGCGAGACCCAGTACTTC.